This TCR beta chain is drawn from a study of regulatory T cells in long-lasting Graves disease. Germline values: CDR1 SNHLY, CDR2 FYNNEI. Trimming took 3 bases from V and 10 from J, leaving 16 bases between them. The CDR3 is made up of 14 amino acids. Time point given: newly diagnosed GD, antithyroid drugs for less than 3 months. Preparation of the TCR library used RNA extracted from PBMCs. Arm-PCR with iRepertoire HTBI primers amplified the CDR3 regions for these TCR beta libraries. TCRdb called the multiplex PCR reads again in MiXCR, with one record for every CDR3 protein. The data hold some 500,000 distinct CDR3 sequences, with approximately 16% observed a single time. On this clonotype: A much larger clone is a single base away; this may be a read error.

Separately, the same data were catalogued under a study of T cells in Graves' hyperthyroidism and ophthalmopathy.

The sequencing here drew on peripheral blood mononuclear cells (PBMCs), taken at new diagnosis, from a patient treated with antithyroid drugs. The TCR comes from a woman aged 35-65 years with Graves disease. The chain links TRBV2 to TRBJ2-1; D possibly corresponds to TRBD1 (5 bases). The CDR3 sequence is CASSDRVGVYEQFF. DNA for the CDR3: TGTGCCAGCAGTGATCGGGTAGGGGTCTACGAGCAGTTCTTC.